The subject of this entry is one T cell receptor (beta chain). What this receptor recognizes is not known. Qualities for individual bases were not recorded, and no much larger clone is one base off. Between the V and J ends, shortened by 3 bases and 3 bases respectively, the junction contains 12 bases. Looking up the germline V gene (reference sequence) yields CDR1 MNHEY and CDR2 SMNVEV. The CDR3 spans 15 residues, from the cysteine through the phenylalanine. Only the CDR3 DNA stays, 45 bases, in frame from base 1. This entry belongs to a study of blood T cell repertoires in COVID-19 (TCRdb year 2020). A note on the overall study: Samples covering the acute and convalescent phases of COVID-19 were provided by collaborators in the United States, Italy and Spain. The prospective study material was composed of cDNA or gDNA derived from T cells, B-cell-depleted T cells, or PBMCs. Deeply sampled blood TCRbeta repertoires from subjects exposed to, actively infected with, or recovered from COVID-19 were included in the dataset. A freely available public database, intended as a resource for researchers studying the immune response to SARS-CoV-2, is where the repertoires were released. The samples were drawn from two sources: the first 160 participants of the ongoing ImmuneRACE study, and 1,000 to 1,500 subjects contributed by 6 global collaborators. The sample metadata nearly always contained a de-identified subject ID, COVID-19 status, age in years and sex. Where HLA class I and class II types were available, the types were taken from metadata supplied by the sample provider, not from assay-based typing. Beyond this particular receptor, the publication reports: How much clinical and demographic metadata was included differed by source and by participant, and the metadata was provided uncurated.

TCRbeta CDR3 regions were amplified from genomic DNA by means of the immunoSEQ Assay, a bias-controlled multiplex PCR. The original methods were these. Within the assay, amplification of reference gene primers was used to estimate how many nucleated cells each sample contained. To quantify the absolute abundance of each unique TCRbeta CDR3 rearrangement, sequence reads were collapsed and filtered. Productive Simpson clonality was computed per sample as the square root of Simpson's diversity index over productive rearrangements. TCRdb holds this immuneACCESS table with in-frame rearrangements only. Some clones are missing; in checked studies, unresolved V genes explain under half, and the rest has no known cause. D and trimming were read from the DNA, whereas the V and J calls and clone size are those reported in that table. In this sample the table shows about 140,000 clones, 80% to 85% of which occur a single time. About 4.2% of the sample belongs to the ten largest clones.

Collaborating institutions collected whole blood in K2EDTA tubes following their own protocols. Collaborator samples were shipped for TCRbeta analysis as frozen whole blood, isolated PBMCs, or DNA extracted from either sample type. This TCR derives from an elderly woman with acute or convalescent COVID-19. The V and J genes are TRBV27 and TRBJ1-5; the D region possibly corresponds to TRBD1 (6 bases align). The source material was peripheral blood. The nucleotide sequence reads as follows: TGTGCCAGCAGTTTTTCAGGGGTAAACAATCAGCCCCAGCATTTT. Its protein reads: CASSFSGVNNQPQHF.